Listed below are T cell receptor beta chains from one sample, sequenced in a study of T cells after posttransplantation cyclophosphamide. Profiling relied on immunoSEQ multiplex PCR, and the TCRdb table lists in-frame clones only, not all of them. The sample consists of 1,000 or so clones, about 64% of them appearing once. The source was CD8+ T cells sorted from PBMCs, collected 84 days after allogeneic stem cell transplant with posttransplant cyclophosphamide. Receptor source: a male patient in his thirties who received an allogeneic stem cell transplant from a related donor, was CMV-positive, and had no GVHD. Some T cells may trace back to the graft donor. The CDR3 runs from the conserved cysteine through the conserved F or W. The D gene is left open where the match is weak. Expanded clones get a size class; other rows say once, few or many, or leave the size out.

v_gene: TRBV28
abundance: few
len: 17
j_gene: TRBJ2-2
d_gene: TRBD1
CDR3nt: TGTGCCAGCAGTTCCCAAAGGACAGGGTTTAACACCGGGGAGCTGTTTTTT
CDR3aa: CASSSQRTGFNTGELFF

v_gene: TRBV2
abundance: -
len: 15
j_gene: TRBJ2-3
d_gene: TRBD2
CDR3nt: TGTGCCAGCATCCGACTAGCGGGAGCCAGAGATACGCAGTATTTT
CDR3aa: CASIRLAGARDTQYF

v_gene: TRBV7-9
abundance: -
len: 14
j_gene: TRBJ1-2
d_gene: -
CDR3nt: TGTGCCAGCAGCCCCTTTTTCAGGAACTATGGCTACACCTTC
CDR3aa: CASSPFFRNYGYTF

v_gene: TRBV19
abundance: -
len: 15
j_gene: TRBJ2-3
d_gene: -
CDR3nt: TGTGCCAGTAGTATCGGGCACGGACTTACAGATACGCAGTATTTT
CDR3aa: CASSIGHGLTDTQYF

v_gene: TRBV10-3
abundance: once
len: 16
j_gene: TRBJ1-2
d_gene: TRBD1
CDR3nt: TGTGCCATCAGTGACCCGGACAGGGAACTTATTTATGGCTACACCTTC
CDR3aa: CAISDPDRELIYGYTF

v_gene: TRBV11-1
abundance: -
len: 15
j_gene: TRBJ2-7
d_gene: TRBD1
CDR3nt: TGTGCCAGCAGCTTTGCCACAGGGGGCGCCTACGAGCAGTACTTC
CDR3aa: CASSFATGGAYEQYF

v_gene: TRBV7-3
abundance: -
len: 15
j_gene: TRBJ2-1
d_gene: TRBD1
CDR3nt: TGTGCCAGCAGCCCGACAGGGGGGGGCTACAATGAGCAGTTCTTC
CDR3aa: CASSPTGGGYNEQFF

v_gene: TRBV28
abundance: -
len: 11
j_gene: TRBJ2-3
d_gene: TRBD2
CDR3nt: TGTGCCAGCAGAGGACTAGACGCGCAGTATTTT
CDR3aa: CASRGLDAQYF

v_gene: TRBV5-8
abundance: -
len: 16
j_gene: TRBJ2-1
d_gene: -
CDR3nt: TGTGCCAGCAGCTTAGCGGACAGCCCCGTTTGGGATGAGCAGTTCTTC
CDR3aa: CASSLADSPVWDEQFF

v_gene: TRBV19
abundance: large
len: 13
j_gene: TRBJ1-5
d_gene: -
CDR3nt: TGTGCCAGTAGTTACAATAGCAATCAGCCCCAGCATTTT
CDR3aa: CASSYNSNQPQHF

v_gene: TRBV5-1
abundance: -
len: 14
j_gene: TRBJ2-3
d_gene: TRBD2
CDR3nt: TGCGCCAGCAGCTTTGGGCGGGAGTCAGATACGCAGTATTTT
CDR3aa: CASSFGRESDTQYF

v_gene: TRBV7-9
abundance: -
len: 16
j_gene: TRBJ2-3
d_gene: TRBD2
CDR3nt: TGTGCCAGCAGCCGTACTAGCGGGAGGGAGGCAGATACGCAGTATTTT
CDR3aa: CASSRTSGREADTQYF

v_gene: TRBV20-1
abundance: few
len: 11
j_gene: TRBJ1-2
d_gene: -
CDR3nt: TGCAGTGCCCCCGAGCGGGCCCCCCGCACCTTC
CDR3aa: CSAPERAPRTF

v_gene: TRBV12-5
abundance: -
len: 12
j_gene: TRBJ2-1
d_gene: -
CDR3nt: TGTGCTAGTGGTTTGGTAAGCGATGAGCAGTTCTTC
CDR3aa: CASGLVSDEQFF

v_gene: TRBV19
abundance: large
len: 13
j_gene: TRBJ1-1
d_gene: -
CDR3nt: TGTGCCAGTAGTATCAACAGTAACACTGAAGCTTTCTTT
CDR3aa: CASSINSNTEAFF

v_gene: TRBV2
abundance: -
len: 14
j_gene: TRBJ2-7
d_gene: TRBD1
CDR3nt: TGTGCCAGCAGTGTACGGGGACAGACCTACGAGCAGTACTTC
CDR3aa: CASSVRGQTYEQYF

v_gene: TRBV7-2
abundance: -
len: 15
j_gene: TRBJ2-7
d_gene: -
CDR3nt: TGTGCCAGCAGCGGCTATAGCGGTGGCTCCTACGAGCAGTACTTC
CDR3aa: CASSGYSGGSYEQYF

v_gene: TRBV27
abundance: -
len: 14
j_gene: TRBJ2-7
d_gene: -
CDR3nt: TGTGCCAGCAGTTCTAAGACAGGATCCTACGAGCAGTACTTC
CDR3aa: CASSSKTGSYEQYF

v_gene: TRBV28
abundance: -
len: 16
j_gene: TRBJ1-2
d_gene: TRBD1
CDR3nt: TGTGCCAGCACCCTGAGGGGTACAGGGGCGGGCTATGGCTACACCTTC
CDR3aa: CASTLRGTGAGYGYTF

v_gene: TRBV5-8
abundance: few
len: 12
j_gene: TRBJ2-7
d_gene: -
CDR3nt: TGTGCCAGCAGCCGAGATATTTACGAGCAGTACTTC
CDR3aa: CASSRDIYEQYF

v_gene: TRBV6-5
abundance: -
len: 13
j_gene: TRBJ2-7
d_gene: TRBD2
CDR3nt: TGTGCCAGTCAGATTAGCGGGAGTTACGAGCAGTACTTC
CDR3aa: CASQISGSYEQYF

v_gene: TRBV13
abundance: large
len: 14
j_gene: TRBJ2-2
d_gene: -
CDR3nt: TGTGCCAGCAGCTTGGGCCCCATCACCGGGGAGCTGTTTTTT
CDR3aa: CASSLGPITGELFF

v_gene: TRBV9
abundance: -
len: 12
j_gene: TRBJ1-1
d_gene: -
CDR3nt: TGTGCCAGCAGCGGTGACAGGCCTGAAGCTTTCTTT
CDR3aa: CASSGDRPEAFF

v_gene: TRBV28
abundance: -
len: 16
j_gene: TRBJ1-3
d_gene: TRBD1
CDR3nt: TGTGCCAGCAGTCCGAGACAGGGACCCTCTGGAAACACCATATATTTT
CDR3aa: CASSPRQGPSGNTIYF

v_gene: TRBV7-9
abundance: -
len: 14
j_gene: TRBJ1-4
d_gene: -
CDR3nt: TGTGCCAGCAGCTTCCCCGGTGGGGCTGAAAAACTGTTTTTT
CDR3aa: CASSFPGGAEKLFF

v_gene: TRBV4-2
abundance: large
len: 12
j_gene: TRBJ1-1
d_gene: -
CDR3nt: TGTGCCAGCAGCCAAGCTGCAGGGGAAGCTTTCTTT
CDR3aa: CASSQAAGEAFF

v_gene: TRBV27
abundance: -
len: 12
j_gene: TRBJ1-2
d_gene: -
CDR3nt: TGTGCCAGCAGTTCGGGGGGCTATGGCTACACCTTC
CDR3aa: CASSSGGYGYTF

v_gene: TRBV19
abundance: -
len: 14
j_gene: TRBJ1-2
d_gene: -
CDR3nt: TGTGCCAGTAGTATAGGGGGCATTGACTATGGCTACACCTTC
CDR3aa: CASSIGGIDYGYTF

v_gene: TRBV4-3
abundance: -
len: 17
j_gene: TRBJ2-3
d_gene: TRBD2
CDR3nt: TGCGCCAGCAGCCACCTGACTAGCGGGAGAGGCACAGATACGCAGTATTTT
CDR3aa: CASSHLTSGRGTDTQYF

v_gene: TRBV19
abundance: -
len: 15
j_gene: TRBJ2-2
d_gene: TRBD1
CDR3nt: TGTGCCAGTAGTATAAACAGGGGGCTCCCTGGGGAGCTGTTTTTT
CDR3aa: CASSINRGLPGELFF

v_gene: TRBV13
abundance: -
len: 18
j_gene: TRBJ2-4
d_gene: TRBD2
CDR3nt: TGTGCCAGCAGCTTAGGCGTCGCGGGAGGGCTAGCCAAAAACATTCAGTACTTC
CDR3aa: CASSLGVAGGLAKNIQYF

v_gene: TRBV27
abundance: hyperexpanded
len: 12
j_gene: TRBJ2-1
d_gene: TRBD1
CDR3nt: TGTGCCAGCAGTGCGACAGGGATGAAGCAGTTCTTC
CDR3aa: CASSATGMKQFF

v_gene: TRBV7-3
abundance: -
len: 18
j_gene: TRBJ2-2
d_gene: TRBD2
CDR3nt: TGTGCCAGCAGCTTAAACCCCTCCGCTAGCGGGGGGGCCGGGGAGCTGTTTTTT
CDR3aa: CASSLNPSASGGAGELFF

v_gene: TRBV4-3
abundance: -
len: 18
j_gene: TRBJ2-6
d_gene: TRBD1
CDR3nt: TGCGCCAGCAGCCAGCGGGACAGGGGTCCCTCTGGGGCCAACGTCCTGACTTTC
CDR3aa: CASSQRDRGPSGANVLTF

v_gene: TRBV6-5
abundance: -
len: 14
j_gene: TRBJ2-2
d_gene: -
CDR3nt: TGTGCCAGCAGCGGCGGGGTGGATACCGGGGAGCTGTTTTTT
CDR3aa: CASSGGVDTGELFF

v_gene: TRBV11-2
abundance: -
len: 14
j_gene: TRBJ2-7
d_gene: TRBD2
CDR3nt: TGTGCCAGCAGCTTTCTAGCGGGAACTCCCGAGCAGTACTTC
CDR3aa: CASSFLAGTPEQYF

v_gene: TRBV6-5
abundance: -
len: 12
j_gene: TRBJ2-1
d_gene: -
CDR3nt: TGTGCCAGCAGTTACTCCGGGTGGGAGCAGTTCTTC
CDR3aa: CASSYSGWEQFF

v_gene: TRBV27
abundance: once
len: 15
j_gene: TRBJ1-1
d_gene: -
CDR3nt: TGTGCCAGCAGGCAGGGTGCTCAAGGTTACGCTGAAGCTTTCTTT
CDR3aa: CASRQGAQGYAEAFF

v_gene: TRBV6-5
abundance: -
len: 12
j_gene: TRBJ2-1
d_gene: TRBD1
CDR3nt: TGTGCCAGCAGTGCGACAGGGATGAAGCAGTTCTTC
CDR3aa: CASSATGMKQFF

v_gene: TRBV7-9
abundance: few
len: 15
j_gene: TRBJ2-7
d_gene: TRBD2
CDR3nt: TGTGCCAGCAGCTCAGAGCCTAGCGGGAGGTACGAGCAGTACTTC
CDR3aa: CASSSEPSGRYEQYF

v_gene: TRBV27
abundance: -
len: 13
j_gene: TRBJ2-7
d_gene: TRBD1
CDR3nt: TGTGCCAGCAGCTGGACAGGGACCTACGAGCAGTACTTC
CDR3aa: CASSWTGTYEQYF

v_gene: TRBV6-5
abundance: few
len: 15
j_gene: TRBJ2-1
d_gene: -
CDR3nt: TGTGCCAGCAGTTTTGGAGATAGCTCCTACAATGAGCAGTTCTTC
CDR3aa: CASSFGDSSYNEQFF

v_gene: TRBV7-9
abundance: -
len: 11
j_gene: TRBJ2-7
d_gene: -
CDR3nt: TGTGCCAGCAGCTTCAACTACGAGCAGTACTTC
CDR3aa: CASSFNYEQYF

v_gene: TRBV7-9
abundance: -
len: 15
j_gene: TRBJ2-3
d_gene: -
CDR3nt: TGTGCCAGCAGCTCCCCCTCCCCTCGCACAGATACGCAGTATTTT
CDR3aa: CASSSPSPRTDTQYF

v_gene: TRBV6-4
abundance: -
len: 14
j_gene: TRBJ2-1
d_gene: -
CDR3nt: TGTGCCAGCAGTGAAGACTACCAATCGAATGAGCAGTTCTTC
CDR3aa: CASSEDYQSNEQFF